This T cell receptor (beta chain) was captured by sequencing in a study of blood T cell repertoires in COVID-19. Turning to the study itself: Acute and convalescent COVID-19 specimens originated in the United States, Italy and Spain. PBMCs, B-cell-depleted T cells, or T cells were the source of the cDNA or gDNA that made up the material.

In the study's own analysis: Researchers report that nucleated cell counts were estimated from reference gene primer amplification. The data were produced by immunoSEQ multiplex PCR, yet TCRdb's version contains in-frame clones alone and is incomplete. The DNA gave D and trimming, while V, J and clone size come from that table. Of around 390,000 clones in the sample, approximately 87% were seen once. This clone was seen just once. This CDR3 comprises 12 residues. J lost 4 bases, V lost 10 bases, and 4 bases had no gene match. CDR1 and CDR2 (germline): SNHLY, FYNNEI. Participants' reported clinical history set cohort assignment.

This chain uses TRBV2 with TRBJ2-5; TRBD1 agrees at 9 bases. The sample taken for sequencing was PBMCs or T cells enriched from blood (not recorded which). The receptor's source is a woman in her fifties or sixties who had recovered from COVID-19. The CDR3 sequence is CATGQGRETQYF. The CDR3 region has the DNA TGTGCCACTGGACAGGGGAGAGAGACCCAGTACTTC.